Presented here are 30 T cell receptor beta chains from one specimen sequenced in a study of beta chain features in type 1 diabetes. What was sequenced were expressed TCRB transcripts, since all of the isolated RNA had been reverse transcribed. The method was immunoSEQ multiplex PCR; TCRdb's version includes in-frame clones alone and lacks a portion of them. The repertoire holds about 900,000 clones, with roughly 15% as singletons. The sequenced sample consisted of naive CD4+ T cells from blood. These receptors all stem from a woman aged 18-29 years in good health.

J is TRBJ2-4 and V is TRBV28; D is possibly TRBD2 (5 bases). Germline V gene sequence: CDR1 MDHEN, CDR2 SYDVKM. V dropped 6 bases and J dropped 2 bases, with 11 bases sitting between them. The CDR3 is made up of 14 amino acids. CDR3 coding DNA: TGTGCCAGCAGGGCCCGGGGTTCCAAAAACATTCAGTACTTC. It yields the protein CASRARGSKNIQYF.

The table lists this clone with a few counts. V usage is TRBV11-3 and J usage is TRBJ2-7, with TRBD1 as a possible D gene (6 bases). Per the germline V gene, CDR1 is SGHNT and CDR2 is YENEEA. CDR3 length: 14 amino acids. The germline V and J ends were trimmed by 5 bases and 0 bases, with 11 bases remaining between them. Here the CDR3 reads CASSPGVGSYEQYF. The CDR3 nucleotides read TGTGCCAGCAGCCCAGGGGTGGGCTCCTACGAGCAGTACTTC.

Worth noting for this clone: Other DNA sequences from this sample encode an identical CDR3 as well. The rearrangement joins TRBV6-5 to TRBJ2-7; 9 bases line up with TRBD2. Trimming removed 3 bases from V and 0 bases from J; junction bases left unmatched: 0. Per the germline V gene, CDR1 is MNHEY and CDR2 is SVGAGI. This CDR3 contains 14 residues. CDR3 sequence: CASSYSGSSYEQYF. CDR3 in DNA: TGTGCCAGCAGTTATAGCGGGAGCTCCTACGAGCAGTACTTC.

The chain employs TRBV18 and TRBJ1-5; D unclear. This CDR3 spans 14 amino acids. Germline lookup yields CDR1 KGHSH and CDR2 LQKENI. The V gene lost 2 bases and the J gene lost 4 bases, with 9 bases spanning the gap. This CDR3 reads CASSPFDQNQPQHF. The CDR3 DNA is TGTGCCAGCTCACCATTCGACCAAAATCAGCCCCAGCATTTT.

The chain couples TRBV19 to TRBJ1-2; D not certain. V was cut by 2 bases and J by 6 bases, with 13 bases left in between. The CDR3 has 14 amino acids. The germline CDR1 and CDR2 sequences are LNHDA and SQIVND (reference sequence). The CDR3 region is CASSISRTKDGYTF. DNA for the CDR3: TGTGCCAGTAGTATAAGTCGGACTAAGGATGGCTACACCTTC.

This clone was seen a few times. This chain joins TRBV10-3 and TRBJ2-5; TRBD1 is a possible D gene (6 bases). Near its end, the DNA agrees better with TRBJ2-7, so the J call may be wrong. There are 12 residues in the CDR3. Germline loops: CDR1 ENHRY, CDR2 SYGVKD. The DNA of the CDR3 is TGTGCCACGTCGGACAGTTCCTACGAGCAGTACTTC. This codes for CATSDSSYEQYF.

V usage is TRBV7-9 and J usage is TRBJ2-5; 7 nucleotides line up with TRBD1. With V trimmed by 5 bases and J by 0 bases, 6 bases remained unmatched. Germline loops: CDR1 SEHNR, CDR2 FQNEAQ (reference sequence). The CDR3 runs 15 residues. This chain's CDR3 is CASSKGTAYQETQYF. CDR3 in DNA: TGTGCCAGCAGCAAAGGGACAGCGTACCAAGAGACCCAGTACTTC.

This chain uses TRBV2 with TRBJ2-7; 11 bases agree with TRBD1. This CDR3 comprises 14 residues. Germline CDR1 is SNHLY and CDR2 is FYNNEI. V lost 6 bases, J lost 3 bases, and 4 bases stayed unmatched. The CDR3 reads CASSPGTGGYEQYF. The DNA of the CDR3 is TGTGCCAGCAGCCCCGGGACAGGGGGCTACGAGCAGTACTTC.

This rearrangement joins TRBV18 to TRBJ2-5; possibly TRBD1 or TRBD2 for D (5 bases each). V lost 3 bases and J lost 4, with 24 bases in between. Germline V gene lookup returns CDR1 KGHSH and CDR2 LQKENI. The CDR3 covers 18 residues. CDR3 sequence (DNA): TGTGCCAGCTCACCCCGCACGACGGGGCGGGCCCTGCGAGAGACCCAGTACTTC. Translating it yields CASSPRTTGRALRETQYF.

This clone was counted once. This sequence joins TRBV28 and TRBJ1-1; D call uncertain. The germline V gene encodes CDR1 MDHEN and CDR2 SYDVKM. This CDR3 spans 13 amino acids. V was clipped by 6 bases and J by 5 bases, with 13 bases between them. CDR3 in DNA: TGTGCCAGCAGCCCTTACCAAGGTACTGAAGCTTTCTTT. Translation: CASSPYQGTEAFF.

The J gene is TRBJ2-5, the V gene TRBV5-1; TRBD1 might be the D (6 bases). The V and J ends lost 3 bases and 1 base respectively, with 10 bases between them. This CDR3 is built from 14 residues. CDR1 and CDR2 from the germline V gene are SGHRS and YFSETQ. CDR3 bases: TGCGCCAGCAGCTATCGACAGGTCCAAGAGACCCAGTACTTC. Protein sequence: CASSYRQVQETQYF.

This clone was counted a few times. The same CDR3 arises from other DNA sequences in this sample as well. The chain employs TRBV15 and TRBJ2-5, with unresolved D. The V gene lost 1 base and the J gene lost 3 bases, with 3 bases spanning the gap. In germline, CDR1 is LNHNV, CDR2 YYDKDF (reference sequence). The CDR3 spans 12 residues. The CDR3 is CATSRGEETQYF. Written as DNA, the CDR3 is TGTGCCACCAGCAGAGGGGAAGAGACCCAGTACTTC.

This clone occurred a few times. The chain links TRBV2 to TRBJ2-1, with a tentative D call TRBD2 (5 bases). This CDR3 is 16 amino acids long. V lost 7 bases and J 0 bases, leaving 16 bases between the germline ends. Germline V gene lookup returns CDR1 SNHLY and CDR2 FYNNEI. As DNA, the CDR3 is TGTGCCAGCATGAGGGTCAGGCCGAGCTCCTACAATGAGCAGTTCTTC. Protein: CASMRVRPSSYNEQFF.

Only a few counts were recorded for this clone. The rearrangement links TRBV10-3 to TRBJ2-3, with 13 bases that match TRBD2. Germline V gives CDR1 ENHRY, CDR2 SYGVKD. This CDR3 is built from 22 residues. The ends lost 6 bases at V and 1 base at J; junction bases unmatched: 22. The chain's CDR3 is CAISLTGTRGTSGKRGTDTQYF. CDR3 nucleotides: TGTGCCATCAGCTTGACAGGGACGCGCGGGACTAGCGGGAAGAGGGGCACAGATACGCAGTATTTT.

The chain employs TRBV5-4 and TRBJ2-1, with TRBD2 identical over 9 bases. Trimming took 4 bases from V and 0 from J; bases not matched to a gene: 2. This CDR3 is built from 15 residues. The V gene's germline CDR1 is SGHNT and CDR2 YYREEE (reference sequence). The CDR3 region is CASSQLAGSYNEQFF. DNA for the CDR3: TGTGCCAGCAGCCAACTAGCGGGCTCCTACAATGAGCAGTTCTTC.

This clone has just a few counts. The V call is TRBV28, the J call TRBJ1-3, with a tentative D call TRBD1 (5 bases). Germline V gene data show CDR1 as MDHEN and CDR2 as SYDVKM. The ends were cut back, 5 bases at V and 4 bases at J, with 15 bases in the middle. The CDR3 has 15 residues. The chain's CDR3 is CASSTFRDSGNTIYF. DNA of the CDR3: TGTGCCAGCAGTACTTTCCGAGACAGCGGAAACACCATATATTTT.

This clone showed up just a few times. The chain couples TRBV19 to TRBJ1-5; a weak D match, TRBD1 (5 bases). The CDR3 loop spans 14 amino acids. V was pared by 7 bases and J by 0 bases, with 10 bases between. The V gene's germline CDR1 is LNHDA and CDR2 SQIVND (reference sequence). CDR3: CASTGRGSNQPQHF. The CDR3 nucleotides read TGTGCCAGTACGGGGCGGGGTAGCAATCAGCCCCAGCATTTT.

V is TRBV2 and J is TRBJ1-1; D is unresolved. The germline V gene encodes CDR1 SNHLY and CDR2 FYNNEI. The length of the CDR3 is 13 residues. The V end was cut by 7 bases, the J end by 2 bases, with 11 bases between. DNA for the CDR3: TGTGCCAGCAACGCGCAGATAAACACTGAAGCTTTCTTT. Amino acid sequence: CASNAQINTEAFF.

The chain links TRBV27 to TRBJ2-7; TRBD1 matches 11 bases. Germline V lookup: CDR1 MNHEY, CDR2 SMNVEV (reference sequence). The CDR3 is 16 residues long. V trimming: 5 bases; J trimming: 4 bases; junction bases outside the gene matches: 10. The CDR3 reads CASSPGSGQGVYEQYF. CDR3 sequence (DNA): TGTGCCAGCAGTCCTGGCTCGGGACAGGGGGTTTACGAGCAGTACTTC.

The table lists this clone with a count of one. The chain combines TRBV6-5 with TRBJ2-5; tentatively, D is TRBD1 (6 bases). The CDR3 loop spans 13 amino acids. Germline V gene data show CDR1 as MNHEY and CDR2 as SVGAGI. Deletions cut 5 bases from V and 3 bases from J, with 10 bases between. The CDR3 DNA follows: TGTGCCAGCAGTAGGGACACCGAAGAGACCCAGTACTTC. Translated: CASSRDTEETQYF.

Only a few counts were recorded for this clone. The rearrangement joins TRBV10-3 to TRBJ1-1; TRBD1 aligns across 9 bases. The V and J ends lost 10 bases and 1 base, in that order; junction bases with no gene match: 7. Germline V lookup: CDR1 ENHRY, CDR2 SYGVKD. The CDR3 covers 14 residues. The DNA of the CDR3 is TGTGCCACCCTGGGACAGGGTCGGAACACTGAAGCTTTCTTT. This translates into CATLGQGRNTEAFF.

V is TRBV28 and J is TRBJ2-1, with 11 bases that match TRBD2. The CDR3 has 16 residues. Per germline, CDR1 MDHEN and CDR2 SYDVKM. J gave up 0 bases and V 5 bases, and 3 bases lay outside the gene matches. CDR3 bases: TGTGCCAGCAGTACTAGCGGGGGTGTCTCCTACAATGAGCAGTTCTTC. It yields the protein CASSTSGGVSYNEQFF.

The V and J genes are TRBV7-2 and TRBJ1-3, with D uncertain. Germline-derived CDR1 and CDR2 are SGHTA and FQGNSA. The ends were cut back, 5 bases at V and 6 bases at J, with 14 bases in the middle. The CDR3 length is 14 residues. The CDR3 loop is CASSPGHGLNTIYF. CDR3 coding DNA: TGTGCCAGCAGCCCCGGGCATGGATTAAACACCATATATTTT.

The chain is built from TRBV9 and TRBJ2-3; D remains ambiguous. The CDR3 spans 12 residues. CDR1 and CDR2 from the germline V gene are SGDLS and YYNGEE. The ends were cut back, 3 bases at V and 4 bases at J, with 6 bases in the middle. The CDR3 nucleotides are TGTGCCAGCAGCGCCGGATCAGATACGCAGTATTTT. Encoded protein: CASSAGSDTQYF.

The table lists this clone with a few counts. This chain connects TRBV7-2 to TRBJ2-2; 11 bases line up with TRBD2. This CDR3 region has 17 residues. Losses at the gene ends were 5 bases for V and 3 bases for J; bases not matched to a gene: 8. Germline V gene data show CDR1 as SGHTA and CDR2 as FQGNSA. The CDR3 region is CASSKRLAGPDTGELFF. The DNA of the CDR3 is TGTGCCAGCAGCAAAAGACTAGCGGGACCCGACACCGGGGAGCTGTTTTTT.

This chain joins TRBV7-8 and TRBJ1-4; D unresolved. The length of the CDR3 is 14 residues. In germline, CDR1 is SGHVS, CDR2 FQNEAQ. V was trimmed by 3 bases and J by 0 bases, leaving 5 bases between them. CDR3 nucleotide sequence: TGTGCCAGCAGCTTGTGGCCAACTAATGAAAAACTGTTTTTT. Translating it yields CASSLWPTNEKLFF.

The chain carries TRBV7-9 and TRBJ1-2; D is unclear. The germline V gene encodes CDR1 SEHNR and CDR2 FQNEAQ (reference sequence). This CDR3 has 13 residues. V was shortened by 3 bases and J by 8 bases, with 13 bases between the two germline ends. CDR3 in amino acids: CASSLDLGNGYTF. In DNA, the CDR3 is TGTGCCAGCAGCTTGGATTTGGGTAACGGCTACACCTTC.

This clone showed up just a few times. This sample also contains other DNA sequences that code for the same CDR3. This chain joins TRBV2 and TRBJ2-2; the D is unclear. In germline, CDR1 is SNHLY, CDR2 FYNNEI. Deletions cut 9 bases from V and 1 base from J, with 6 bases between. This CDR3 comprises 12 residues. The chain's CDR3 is CASSGNTGELFF. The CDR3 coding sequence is TGTGCCAGTTCAGGGAACACCGGGGAGCTGTTTTTT. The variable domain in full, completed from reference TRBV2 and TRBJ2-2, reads EPEVTQTPSHQVTQMGQEVILRCVPISNHLYFYWYRQILGQKVEFLVSFYNNEISEKSEIFDDQFSVERPDGSNFTLKIRSTKLEDSAMYFCASSGNTGELFFGEGSRLTVL.

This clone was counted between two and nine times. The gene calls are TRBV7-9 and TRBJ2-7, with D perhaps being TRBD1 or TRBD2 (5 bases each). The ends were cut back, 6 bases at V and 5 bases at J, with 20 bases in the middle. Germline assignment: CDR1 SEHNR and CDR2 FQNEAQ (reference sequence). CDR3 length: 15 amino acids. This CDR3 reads CASRPQTTRAHEQYF. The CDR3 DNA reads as TGTGCCAGCAGACCGCAGACTACCAGGGCCCACGAGCAGTACTTC.

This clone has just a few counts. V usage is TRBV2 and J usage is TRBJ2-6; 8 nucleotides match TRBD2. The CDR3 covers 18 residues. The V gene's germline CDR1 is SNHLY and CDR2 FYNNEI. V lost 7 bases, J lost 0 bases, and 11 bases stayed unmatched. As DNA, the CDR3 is TGTGCCAGCACCGAAGGGATAGCGGGACCCTCTGGGGCCAACGTCCTGACTTTC. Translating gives CASTEGIAGPSGANVLTF. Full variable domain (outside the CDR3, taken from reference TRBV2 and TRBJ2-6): EPEVTQTPSHQVTQMGQEVILRCVPISNHLYFYWYRQILGQKVEFLVSFYNNEISEKSEIFDDQFSVERPDGSNFTLKIRSTKLEDSAMYFCASTEGIAGPSGANVLTFGAGSRLTVL.